The rows below give T cell receptor beta chains drawn from one sample of a study of T cell repertoires in cytomegalovirus infection. TCRdb passed the reads through MiXCR, listing each CDR3 protein once. The sample has around 900,000 distinct CDR3 sequences, around 32% seen once; the top ten hold around an eighth. Antigen specificity for these receptors is unknown. The specimen comprised cultured CD8+ T cells from PBMCs, sampled from culture after CMV antigen stimulation. The receptor source for this set is a human donor in good health (CMV status not recorded). Some clones in this sample may be carry-over from other donors' samples. CDR3s include the opening cysteine and the closing phenylalanine or tryptophan. A D gene is named only where the DNA matches it firmly. The size field is filled for only some rows; it gives once, few, many or a size class.

CDR3 protein	CDR3 DNA	D gene	V gene	J gene	clone size
CASNPTGVSTDTQYF	TGTGCCAGCAATCCGACAGGAGTTAGCACAGATACGCAGTATTTT	-	TRBV12-3/TRBV12-4	TRBJ2-3	few
CASSPAGALGDNEQFF	TGTGCCAGCAGCCCAGCGGGGGCCCTCGGGGACAATGAGCAGTTCTTC	TRBD2	TRBV7-9	TRBJ2-1	many
CASNYNYNEQFF	TGTGCCAGCAACTACAACTACAATGAGCAGTTCTTC	-	TRBV6-5	TRBJ2-1	-
CASSPTGEELFF	TGCGCCAGCAGCCCGACAGGGGAGGAGCTGTTTTTT	TRBD1	TRBV4-1	TRBJ2-2	-
CASSLVRSSGLRATNEKLFF	TGTGCCAGCAGCTTAGTTCGGTCCAGTGGACTTCGGGCAACTAATGAAAAACTGTTTTTT	-	TRBV11-2	TRBJ1-4	-
CASSLSGSVVGETQYF	TGTGCCAGCAGTTTATCGGGTTCCGTGGTGGGGGAGACCCAGTACTTC	-	TRBV12-3/TRBV12-4	TRBJ2-5	-
CASIGANTDTQYF	TGTGCCAGCATAGGGGCCAACACAGATACGCAGTATTTT	-	TRBV27	TRBJ2-3	few
CASSLDGSTMRDNYNQPQHF	TGTGCCAGCAGCTTAGATGGATCGACTATGCGGGACAACTACAATCAGCCCCAGCATTTT	-	TRBV7-9	TRBJ1-5	few
CASSITANYGPTGELFF	TGTGCCAGTAGTATAACCGCGAACTACGGCCCCACCGGGGAGCTGTTTTTT	-	TRBV19	TRBJ2-2	few
CASSSAGEDWDYGYTF	TGTGCCAGCAGTTCAGCTGGGGAAGATTGGGACTATGGCTACACCTTC	-	TRBV12-3/TRBV12-4	TRBJ1-2	few
CASSSSRTGGSEQYF	TGTGCCAGCAGTTCCTCCCGGACAGGGGGCTCCGAGCAGTACTTC	TRBD1	TRBV27	TRBJ2-7	few
CASSPPPPKADTQYF	TGCGCCAGCAGCCCTCCCCCCCCCAAAGCAGATACGCAGTATTTT	-	TRBV4-3	TRBJ2-3	-
CASSTGNYPQFF	TGTGCCAGCAGCACAGGGAATTATCCTCAGTTCTTC	-	TRBV28	TRBJ2-1	-
CASSHRDSNNEQFF	TGTGCCAGCAGCCATCGGGACAGTAACAATGAGCAGTTCTTC	TRBD1	TRBV14	TRBJ2-1	-
CASSISSPGASSYNSPLHF	TGTGCCAGCAGTATATCTTCCCCGGGAGCTAGCTCCTATAATTCACCCCTCCACTTT	-	TRBV27	TRBJ1-6	few
CASSRHEKLFF	TGTGCCAGCAGCAGGCATGAAAAACTGTTTTTT	-	TRBV9	TRBJ1-4	-
CSVEGRDRGPNEQFF	TGCAGCGTTGAAGGCCGGGACAGGGGGCCCAATGAGCAGTTCTTC	TRBD1	TRBV29-1	TRBJ2-1	few
CASSFETGPYNEQFF	TGTGCCAGCAGCTTCGAGACAGGGCCCTACAATGAGCAGTTCTTC	TRBD1	TRBV5-5	TRBJ2-1	-
CASGLGGEQETQYF	TGTGCTAGTGGTTTGGGAGGGGAGCAAGAGACCCAGTACTTC	-	TRBV12-5	TRBJ2-5	few
CASSHISWGSNEQFF	TGTGCCAGCAGCCACATATCGTGGGGCTCCAATGAGCAGTTCTTC	-	TRBV7-9	TRBJ2-1	few
CASSVSGQAYNEQFF	TGTGCCAGCAGCGTTTCGGGACAGGCCTACAATGAGCAGTTCTTC	TRBD1	TRBV9	TRBJ2-1	-
CASSLSGAERGDQETQYF	TGTGCCAGCAGTTTATCGGGGGCTGAGCGGGGGGACCAAGAGACCCAGTACTTC	TRBD2	TRBV27	TRBJ2-5	-
CASRFPGTAAYNEQFF	TGTGCCAGCAGGTTCCCCGGGACTGCAGCCTACAATGAGCAGTTCTTC	-	TRBV2	TRBJ2-1	once
CASSFPSTEAFF	TGTGCCAGCAGCTTCCCCAGCACTGAAGCTTTCTTT	-	TRBV12-3/TRBV12-4	TRBJ1-1	many
CASSPQGAGVAKNIQYF	TGTGCCAGCAGCCCCCAGGGGGCCGGGGTAGCCAAAAACATTCAGTACTTC	TRBD1	TRBV7-9	TRBJ2-4	-
CASSFLGGQLNEQFF	TGTGCCAGCAGCTTCCTGGGGGGCCAGTTGAATGAGCAGTTCTTC	-	TRBV7-2	TRBJ2-1	-
CASSLDPRRGHNSPLHF	TGTGCCAGCAGCTTAGATCCTCGCAGGGGTCATAATTCACCCCTCCACTTT	-	TRBV11-2	TRBJ1-6	few
CATSGRRDTEAFF	TGTGCCACCAGCGGAAGAAGGGACACTGAAGCTTTCTTT	-	TRBV15	TRBJ1-1	few
CASRYRQGTQPQHF	TGTGCCAGTAGATATAGACAGGGCACTCAGCCCCAGCATTTT	TRBD1	TRBV19	TRBJ1-5	few
CASSEGQGNTEAFF	TGCGCCAGCAGTGAGGGGCAGGGGAACACTGAAGCTTTCTTT	-	TRBV10-1	TRBJ1-1	-
CASSQGNQGQPQHF	TGCGCCAGCAGCCAAGGGAACCAGGGACAGCCCCAGCATTTT	-	TRBV4-1	TRBJ1-5	-
CASSTTVRSSYNSPLHF	TGTGCCAGCAGCACGACAGTTCGGAGCTCCTATAATTCACCCCTCCACTTT	-	TRBV12-3/TRBV12-4	TRBJ1-6	few
CANSPDRVKTQYF	TGTGCCAACAGTCCCGACAGGGTAAAGACCCAGTACTTC	TRBD1	TRBV12-3/TRBV12-4	TRBJ2-5	-
CASSRQGRFKTEAFF	TGTGCCAGCAGCCGACAGGGGCGCTTTAAAACTGAAGCTTTCTTT	TRBD1	TRBV27	TRBJ1-1	-
CASSIDSGPTYNEQFF	TGTGCCAGCAGCATCGATAGCGGCCCTACCTACAATGAGCAGTTCTTC	-	TRBV7-8	TRBJ2-1	many
CASQGGNQPQHF	TGTGCCAGCCAGGGCGGCAATCAGCCCCAGCATTTT	-	TRBV27	TRBJ1-5	few
CASHDRMNYGYTF	TGTGCCAGCCACGACAGAATGAACTATGGCTACACCTTC	-	TRBV4-2	TRBJ1-2	-
CASSFGRANYGYTF	TGTGCCAGCAGTTTTGGCAGGGCTAACTATGGCTACACCTTC	-	TRBV27	TRBJ1-2	-
CASSRNRGPNQPQHF	TGTGCCAGCAGCCGGAACAGGGGCCCGAATCAGCCCCAGCATTTT	TRBD1	TRBV7-8	TRBJ1-5	few
CASSLDRMGGTEAFF	TGCGCCAGCAGCTTGGACAGGATGGGGGGCACTGAAGCTTTCTTT	-	TRBV5-1	TRBJ1-1	-
CASSRGENTEAFF	TGCGCCAGCAGCCGCGGAGAGAACACTGAAGCTTTCTTT	-	TRBV4-1	TRBJ1-1	many
CASSSREGGGNEQFF	TGTGCTAGCAGCTCCCGGGAGGGTGGAGGCAATGAGCAGTTCTTC	TRBD2	TRBV7-7	TRBJ2-1	-
CASIGGQLNYGYTF	TGTGCCAGCATTGGGGGACAGCTGAACTATGGCTACACCTTC	TRBD1	TRBV6-1	TRBJ1-2	few
CASSQGVENTIYF	TGCGCCAGCAGCCAAGGGGTGGAAAACACCATATATTTT	-	TRBV4-3	TRBJ1-3	-
CASSQPSGGWGDEQFF	TGCGCCAGCAGCCAACCTAGCGGGGGTTGGGGCGACGAGCAGTTCTTC	TRBD2	TRBV4-1	TRBJ2-1	-
CASSQDFGGGPQLFF	TGTGCCAGCAGCCAGGACTTCGGGGGGGGCCCTCAGCTGTTTTTT	TRBD2	TRBV7-8	TRBJ2-2	many
CASSKIRDRHQPQHF	TGTGCCAGTAGCAAAATCCGGGACAGACATCAGCCCCAGCATTTT	TRBD1	TRBV19	TRBJ1-5	-
CASSERWQGVLPDTQYF	TGTGCCAGCAGTGAAAGATGGCAGGGGGTCCTCCCAGATACGCAGTATTTT	TRBD1	TRBV6-1	TRBJ2-3	few
CASREPTGELFF	TGTGCCAGCAGGGAACCCACCGGGGAGCTGTTTTTT	-	TRBV7-6	TRBJ2-2	-
CASRDRDRGRYEQFF	TGTGCCAGCAGGGACCGGGACAGGGGACGATATGAGCAGTTCTTC	TRBD1	TRBV3-1	TRBJ2-1	-
CASNAGRGYTF	TGTGCCAGCAACGCCGGACGTGGCTACACCTTC	-	TRBV6-2/TRBV6-3	TRBJ1-2	-
CASIEGKGGQETQYF	TGTGCCAGCATTGAAGGAAAAGGGGGCCAAGAGACCCAGTACTTC	-	TRBV2	TRBJ2-5	-